The next 20 T cell receptor beta chains were all read from a single sample in a study of T-cell memory formation after mild COVID-19. One entry per CDR3 protein, called by TCRdb with MiXCR from the 5' RACE reads. This table holds under 550,000 distinct CDR3 sequences, roughly 18% found once. Sequencing input: PBMCs or a T cell subset sorted from them (not recorded which). The source is a man aged 18 to 35 who had mild COVID-19 (a few samples of this study predate the infection). Cell type and time point are not known.

A few counts support this clonotype. The V call is TRBV20-1, the J call TRBJ1-3; D is uncertain. Trimming cost V 5 bases and J 0 bases, with 11 bases left between them. CDR3 size: 14 residues. Germline lookup yields CDR1 DFQATT and CDR2 SNEGSKA (reference sequence). CDR3 sequence (DNA): TGCAGTGCTTTAGAAATTGGCTCTGGAAACACCATATATTTT. It codes for CSALEIGSGNTIYF.

This clonotype was detected a few times. The chain combines TRBV7-2 with TRBJ1-2, with D unresolved. Between the trimmed V and J ends, which lost 0 bases and 3 bases, there was a span of 8 bases. The CDR3 runs 14 residues. Germline V lookup: CDR1 SGHTA, CDR2 FQGNSA. The CDR3 sequence is CASSLAAEHYGYTF. In DNA form, the CDR3 reads TGTGCCAGCAGCTTAGCTGCGGAACACTATGGCTACACCTTC.

This clonotype was recorded at least ten times. CDR3 sequence reads: CASSTSGETQYF. CDR3 sequence (DNA): TGTGCCAGCTCGACTAGCGGGGAGACCCAGTACTTC. The rearrangement joins TRBV2 to TRBJ2-5; 10 positions match TRBD2. CDR3 length: 12 amino acids. Germline V gives CDR1 SNHLY, CDR2 FYNNEI. Unmatched junction bases numbered 2, after V lost 8 bases and J lost 5 bases.

The V gene is TRBV20-1, the J gene TRBJ2-3, with D maybe TRBD2 (6 bases). The germline CDR1 and CDR2 sequences are DFQATT and SNEGSKA (reference sequence). V lost 6 bases and J lost 1, with 11 bases in between. The CDR3 runs 13 residues. The CDR3: CSAQGGGTDTQYF. For the CDR3, the DNA is TGCAGTGCCCAGGGCGGGGGCACAGATACGCAGTATTTT.

The gene calls are TRBV25-1 and TRBJ2-1; no clear D. The germline CDR1 and CDR2 sequences are MGHDK and SYGVNS. The CDR3 runs 16 residues. V lost 2 bases and J lost 5, with 16 bases in between. The CDR3 sequence is CASSEIRTTLNNEQFF. CDR3 bases: TGTGCCAGCAGTGAAATTCGGACGACGCTTAACAATGAGCAGTTCTTC.

This clonotype has more than one count but fewer than ten. The V gene is TRBV12-3 or TRBV12-4, the J gene TRBJ2-6, with 8 bases identical to TRBD1. V was pared by 8 bases and J by 0 bases, with 3 bases of the junction left unmatched. The CDR3 is made up of 15 amino acids. The CDR3 DNA reads as TGTGCCAGCTCCGACAGGGGCTCTGGGGCCAACGTCCTGACTTTC. This codes for CASSDRGSGANVLTF.

This clonotype was recorded a few times. J is TRBJ2-5 and V is TRBV18; TRBD2 might be the D (5 bases). V was shortened by 4 bases and J by 6 bases, with 18 bases between the two germline ends. The CDR3 runs to 15 residues. The germline gives CDR1 KGHSH, CDR2 LQKENI. The CDR3 here is CASSQPTLALQTQYF. The CDR3 DNA reads TGTGCCAGCTCACAACCTACTCTAGCCCTTCAGACCCAGTACTTC. The entire variable domain, with the rest obtained from reference TRBV18 and TRBJ2-5, is as follows: NAGVMQNPRHLVRRRGQEARLRCSPMKGHSHVYWYRQLPEEGLKFMVYLQKENIIDESGMPKERFSAEFPKEGPSILRIQQVVRGDSAAYFCASSQPTLALQTQYFGPGTRLLVL.

This clonotype was detected only a few times. This rearrangement joins TRBV6-5 to TRBJ2-3; 7 bases align to TRBD1. Unmatched junction bases numbered 5, after V lost 1 base and J lost 4 bases. The CDR3 contains 15 residues. Germline CDR1 is MNHEY and CDR2 is SVGAGI. This CDR3 is CASSYFGQGADTQYF. The CDR3 coding sequence is TGTGCCAGCAGTTACTTCGGGCAGGGGGCAGATACGCAGTATTTT.

This clonotype was picked up a small number of times. This chain joins TRBV7-9 and TRBJ2-3, with a tentative D call TRBD2 (6 bases). V was pared by 0 bases and J by 1 base, with 11 bases between. CDR3 size: 16 residues. The germline gives CDR1 SEHNR, CDR2 FQNEAQ (reference sequence). The CDR3, as DNA: TGTGCCAGCAGCTTAGCGGTTGGCGGGGGCACAGATACGCAGTATTTT. Its translation is CASSLAVGGGTDTQYF.

The chain combines TRBV20-1 with TRBJ2-6; TRBD2 matches at 7 bases. This CDR3 has 15 residues. After removal of 2 bases from V and 0 bases from J, the junction contained 1 base not matched to a gene. In germline, CDR1 is DFQATT, CDR2 SNEGSKA (reference sequence). The CDR3 nucleotides are TGCAGTGCTAGACCGGGGGGCTCTGGGGCCAACGTCCTGACTTTC. It translates to CSARPGGSGANVLTF.

The table lists this clonotype with a few counts. The chain links TRBV23-1 to TRBJ2-7; D gene unclear. TRBV23-1 is identified as an open reading frame with a role that is uncertain. Trimming pared 4 bases from V and 6 bases from J, leaving 1 base between. The length of the CDR3 is 9 residues. The CDR3 DNA is TGCGCCAGCAGTCGCGAGCAGTACTTC. Translated, it gives CASSREQYF.

V gene TRBV20-1 combines with J gene TRBJ1-1; D unresolved. V lost 0 bases to trimming and J lost 10 bases, with 12 bases between them. The CDR3 runs 12 residues. Germline assignment: CDR1 DFQATT and CDR2 SNEGSKA (reference sequence). The CDR3 bases are TGCAGTGCTAGAGATTCAGGTACCCCAGCTTTCTTT. This sequence encodes CSARDSGTPAFF.

Many counts were recorded for this clonotype. This rearrangement joins TRBV7-2 to TRBJ2-7; D is perhaps TRBD1 or TRBD2 (6 bases each). Germline lookup yields CDR1 SGHTA and CDR2 FQGNSA. This CDR3 has 15 amino acids. V shed 1 base and J shed 5 bases, with 15 bases lying between them. CDR3 residues: CASSLVGGLFDEQYF. In DNA, the CDR3 is TGTGCCAGCAGCTTAGTTGGGGGGCTATTCGACGAGCAGTACTTC. Filled out from reference TRBV7-2 and TRBJ2-7, the complete variable domain reads GAGVSQSPSNKVTEKGKDVELRCDPISGHTALYWYRQSLGQGLEFLIYFQGNSAPDKSGLPSDRFSAERTGGSVSTLTIQRTQQEDSAVYLCASSLVGGLFDEQYFGPGTRLTVT.

This clonotype was counted a few times. The genes are TRBV18 and TRBJ2-3; D is perhaps TRBD2 (6 bases). Germline values: CDR1 KGHSH, CDR2 LQKENI. The ends were cut back, 0 bases at V and 13 bases at J, with 14 bases in the middle. The CDR3 contains 13 residues. CDR3 sequence reads: CASSPPNGGFEYF. CDR3 DNA: TGTGCCAGCTCACCACCTAACGGGGGATTTGAGTATTTT.

This clonotype has only a few counts. This chain links TRBV2 with TRBJ1-5, with a tentative D call TRBD1 (6 bases). In germline, CDR1 is SNHLY, CDR2 FYNNEI. This CDR3 is 16 amino acids long. V lost 3 bases, J lost 3 bases, and 15 bases lay in between. In nucleotides, the CDR3 is TGTGCCAGCAGTGAGGGAGTCGGGGGGCTCAATCAGCCCCAGCATTTT. Translated, it gives CASSEGVGGLNQPQHF.

For this clonotype: Relative to the germline gene, one junction end is altered; a read error may explain this. J is TRBJ2-3 and V is TRBV4-1, with D possibly matching TRBD2 (6 bases). From germline, CDR1 is MGHRA and CDR2 YSYEKL. The CDR3 is 15 residues long. As DNA, the CDR3 is TGCGCCAGCAGCGAAGACGGGGGTAGCACAGATACGCAGTATTTT. It specifies CASSEDGGSTDTQYF.

The V and J genes are TRBV27 and TRBJ2-3; 9 positions match TRBD1. The germline V gene encodes CDR1 MNHEY and CDR2 SMNVEV (reference sequence). V lost 4 bases and J lost 5; bases outside the gene matches: 13. The CDR3 spans 17 residues. The CDR3 is CASSSSMDRGRRDTQYF. As DNA, the CDR3 is TGTGCCAGCAGTTCGTCGATGGACAGGGGTAGGCGAGATACGCAGTATTTT.

V is TRBV4-1 and J is TRBJ2-7; the D is unclear. Germline values: CDR1 MGHRA, CDR2 YSYEKL. V lost 1 base, J lost 1 base, and 8 bases lay in between. The CDR3 length is 14 residues. This CDR3 reads CASSQVGQSYEQYF. CDR3 sequence (DNA): TGCGCCAGCAGCCAAGTTGGCCAGTCCTACGAGCAGTACTTC.

This clonotype has more than one count but fewer than ten. The chain couples TRBV6-2 or TRBV6-3 to TRBJ2-7; D is possibly TRBD1 or TRBD2 (6 bases each). The CDR3 runs 15 residues. Per germline, CDR1 MNHEY and CDR2 SVGEGT. The V gene lost 8 bases and the J gene lost 1 base, with 18 bases spanning the gap. The CDR3 reads CASGEAGVPSYEQYV. The CDR3 nucleotides read TGTGCCAGCGGGGAGGCAGGGGTCCCTTCCTACGAGCAGTACGTC.

In its sample, this clonotype was seen many times. J is TRBJ1-1 and V is TRBV18, with D tentatively TRBD1 (6 bases). The CDR3 totals 13 residues. V was clipped by 3 bases and J by 3 bases, with 8 bases between them. Germline V gene sequence: CDR1 KGHSH, CDR2 LQKENI. CDR3 bases: TGTGCCAGCTCACCGGACAGAGACACTGAAGCTTTCTTT. Translation: CASSPDRDTEAFF.